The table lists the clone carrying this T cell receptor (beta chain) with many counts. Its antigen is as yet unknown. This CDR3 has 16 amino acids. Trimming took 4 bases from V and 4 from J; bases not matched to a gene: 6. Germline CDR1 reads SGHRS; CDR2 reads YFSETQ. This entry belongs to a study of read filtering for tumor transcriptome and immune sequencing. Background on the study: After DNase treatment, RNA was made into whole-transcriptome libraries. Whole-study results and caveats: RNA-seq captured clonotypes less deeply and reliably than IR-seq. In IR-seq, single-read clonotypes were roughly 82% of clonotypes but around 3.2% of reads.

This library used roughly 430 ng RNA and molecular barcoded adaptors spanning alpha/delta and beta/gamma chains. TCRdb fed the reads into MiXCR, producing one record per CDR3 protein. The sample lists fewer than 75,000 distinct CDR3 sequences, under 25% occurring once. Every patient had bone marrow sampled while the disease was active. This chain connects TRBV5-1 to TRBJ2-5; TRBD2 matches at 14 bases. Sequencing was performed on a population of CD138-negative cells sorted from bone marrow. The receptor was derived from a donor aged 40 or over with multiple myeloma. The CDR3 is CASSLIGLAGGETQYF. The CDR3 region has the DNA TGCGCCAGCAGCCTTATCGGACTAGCGGGGGGAGAGACCCAGTACTTC.